This T cell receptor (beta chain) was recovered during a study of Ad26.COV2.S vaccination and SARS-CoV-2 variants. Study context: The authors gave Ad26.COV2.S intramuscularly, either once or twice 56 days apart. Study observations and caveats: Ad26.COV2.S recipients had broader spike-specific TCRs (P = 0.0014). From the TCR breadth and depth analyses, total T cell responses may have been underestimated.

As to this clone: Its specificity is not known. Other DNA sequences in the sample encode the same CDR3.

Specified treatment: 19 received Ad26.COV2.S at low or high dose, single or two shots; several received placebo; per-sample allocation not given. After the first vaccine or placebo injection, samples were drawn on day 63. The sample came from a Boston adult aged 18-55 years. CDR1 and CDR2 from the germline V gene are SNHLY and FYNNEI. The CDR3 is made up of 13 amino acids. The V gene end was trimmed by 4 bases and the J gene end by 2 bases; junction bases not matched to a gene: 1. Profiling relied on immunoSEQ multiplex PCR, and the TCRdb table lists in-frame clones only, not all of them. The sample consists of roughly 680,000 clones, 89% of them appearing once.

The chain links TRBV2 to TRBJ1-1, with 7 bases fitting TRBD1. Sequencing used peripheral blood, obtained in a trial of Ad26.COV2.S vaccine versus placebo. This TCR derives from a person between 18 and 65 years old who received the Ad26.COV2.S COVID-19 vaccine or a placebo. The DNA for the CDR3 is TGTGCCAGCAGTGGACAGGGCAACACTGAAGCTTTCTTT. Encoded protein: CASSGQGNTEAFF. Using reference TRBV2 and TRBJ1-1 for the parts outside the CDR3, the full variable domain is EPEVTQTPSHQVTQMGQEVILRCVPISNHLYFYWYRQILGQKVEFLVSFYNNEISEKSEIFDDQFSVERPDGSNFTLKIRSTKLEDSAMYFCASSGQGNTEAFFGQGTRLTVV.